This TCR beta chain was identified in a study of siplizumab effects on memory and regulatory T cells. To note about this clone: What it recognizes is unknown.

Using immunoSEQ multiplex PCR, the repertoire was profiled, and TCRdb retains in-frame clones only, with some absent. The sample holds nearly 85,000 clones, more than 85% seen once. Study outcomes and limitations: Apparently more diverse than memory cells, naive T cells also seemed major alloresponse contributors.

Material: CD8+ T cells sorted from blood. The receptor was derived from a human donor in good health.

The DNA of the CDR3 is TGTGCCAGCAGTTACTCTATGATGAATGAGCAGTTCTTC. It codes for CASSYSMMNEQFF. The chain uses TRBV6-6 and TRBJ2-1; D not resolved. The CDR3 sequence is 13 residues long. Germline-derived CDR1 and CDR2 are MNHNY and SVGAGI (reference sequence). Trimming cost V 0 bases and J 7 bases, with 7 bases left between them.